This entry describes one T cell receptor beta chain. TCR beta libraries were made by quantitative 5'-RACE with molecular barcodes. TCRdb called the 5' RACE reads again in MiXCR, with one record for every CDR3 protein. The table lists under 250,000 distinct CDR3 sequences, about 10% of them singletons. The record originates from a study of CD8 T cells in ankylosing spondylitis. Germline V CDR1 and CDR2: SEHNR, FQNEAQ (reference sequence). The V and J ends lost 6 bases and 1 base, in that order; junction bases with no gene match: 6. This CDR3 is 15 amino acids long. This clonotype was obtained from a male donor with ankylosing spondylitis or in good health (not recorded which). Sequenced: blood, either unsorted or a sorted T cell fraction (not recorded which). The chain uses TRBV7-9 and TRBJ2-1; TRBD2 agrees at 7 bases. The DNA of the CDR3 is TGTGCCAGCAGTATCAGCGGGAATTCCTACAATGAGCAGTTCTTC. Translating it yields CASSISGNSYNEQFF.